The rows below give T cell receptor beta chains drawn from one sample of a study of T cells in Graves' hyperthyroidism and ophthalmopathy. TCRdb reprocessed the multiplex PCR reads with MiXCR, giving one entry per CDR3 protein. The table lists about 720,000 distinct CDR3 sequences, about 17% of them singletons. The material sequenced was blood. Source of these receptors: a woman in her forties or fifties with Graves' hyperthyroidism that later progressed to Graves' ophthalmopathy. Each CDR3 is given with its conserved first and last residue. D genes are given only for firm matches. Clone size is given for some rows only: seen once, a few or many times, or a class if the clone is expanded.

D: NA
length: 11
J: TRBJ1-2
size: many
V: TRBV20-1
CDR3: CSASDGYGYTF
DNA: TGCAGTGCCTCGGACGGTTATGGCTACACCTTC

D: NA
length: 16
J: TRBJ1-1
size: few
V: TRBV6-5
CDR3: CASSYSSRLLNTEAFF
DNA: TGTGCCAGCAGTTACTCGAGTAGGCTGTTGAACACTGAAGCTTTCTTT

D: NA
length: 15
J: TRBJ2-2
size: few
V: TRBV20-1
CDR3: CSASLEGQVDGELFF
DNA: TGCAGTGCTAGTCTCGAGGGGCAGGTGGACGGGGAGCTGTTTTTT

D: NA
length: 16
J: TRBJ2-2
size: many
V: TRBV12-3/TRBV12-4
CDR3: CASTGLLVGAPGELFF
DNA: TGTGCCAGCACCGGACTTCTTGTTGGGGCTCCCGGGGAGCTGTTTTTT

D: NA
length: 12
J: TRBJ2-3
size: few
V: TRBV13
CDR3: CASQGDTDTQYF
DNA: TGTGCCAGCCAAGGGGACACAGATACGCAGTATTTT

D: TRBD1
length: 15
J: TRBJ1-4
size: NA
V: TRBV5-1
CDR3: CASGQGKATNEKLFF
DNA: TGCGCCAGTGGACAGGGAAAGGCAACTAATGAAAAACTGTTTTTT

D: NA
length: 14
J: TRBJ2-1
size: NA
V: TRBV18
CDR3: CASSPRVGYNEQFF
DNA: TGTGCCAGCTCACCCCGGGTAGGTTACAATGAGCAGTTCTTC

D: TRBD1
length: 14
J: TRBJ2-7
size: NA
V: TRBV6-6
CDR3: CASSSKPGGGEQYF
DNA: TGTGCCAGCAGTTCAAAACCAGGGGGCGGGGAGCAGTACTTC

D: NA
length: 11
J: TRBJ2-1
size: few
V: TRBV27
CDR3: CASRFGNEQFF
DNA: TGTGCCAGCAGGTTCGGCAATGAGCAGTTCTTC

D: NA
length: 15
J: TRBJ2-2
size: many
V: TRBV30
CDR3: CAWGLLTRIAGELFF
DNA: TGTGCCTGGGGATTACTGACCCGTATTGCCGGGGAGCTGTTTTTT

D: TRBD2
length: 14
J: TRBJ2-7
size: many
V: TRBV20-1
CDR3: CSAAGTSGLYEQYF
DNA: TGCAGTGCTGCCGGGACTAGCGGTCTCTACGAGCAGTACTTC

D: NA
length: 18
J: TRBJ2-2
size: NA
V: TRBV12-3/TRBV12-4
CDR3: CASSFDSGGRPNTGELFF
DNA: TGTGCCAGCAGTTTTGATTCTGGGGGGCGGCCGAACACCGGGGAGCTGTTTTTT

D: NA
length: 16
J: TRBJ2-2
size: many
V: TRBV5-1
CDR3: CASSLFSEPNTGELFF
DNA: TGCGCCAGCAGCTTGTTTTCAGAGCCGAACACCGGGGAGCTGTTTTTT

D: TRBD1
length: 14
J: TRBJ2-5
size: many
V: TRBV30
CDR3: CAWSGQGQQETQYF
DNA: TGTGCCTGGAGTGGCCAGGGACAGCAAGAGACCCAGTACTTC

D: NA
length: 13
J: TRBJ2-7
size: few
V: TRBV6-1
CDR3: CASSPGMTYEQYF
DNA: TGTGCCAGCAGCCCCGGGATGACCTACGAGCAGTACTTC

D: TRBD2
length: 16
J: TRBJ2-1
size: many
V: TRBV11-2
CDR3: CASSEHPGLAGIEQFF
DNA: TGTGCCAGCAGCGAACATCCGGGACTAGCGGGGATTGAGCAGTTCTTC

D: NA
length: 17
J: TRBJ1-5
size: many
V: TRBV2
CDR3: CASSEEGDGYSNQPQHF
DNA: TGTGCCAGCAGTGAAGAGGGGGACGGATATAGCAATCAGCCCCAGCATTTT

D: NA
length: 13
J: TRBJ2-7
size: few
V: TRBV5-6
CDR3: CASSFGNAYEQYF
DNA: TGTGCCAGCAGCTTCGGGAATGCCTACGAGCAGTACTTC

D: NA
length: 14
J: TRBJ2-1
size: many
V: TRBV20-1
CDR3: CSARTGGPYNEQFF
DNA: TGCAGTGCTCGAACCGGGGGCCCCTACAATGAGCAGTTCTTC

D: TRBD2
length: 18
J: TRBJ2-7
size: few
V: TRBV18
CDR3: CASSGEDAGGRPPYEQYF
DNA: TGTGCCAGCTCGGGGGAGGATGCGGGGGGGCGACCCCCATACGAGCAGTACTTC

D: NA
length: 14
J: TRBJ1-2
size: NA
V: TRBV12-3/TRBV12-4
CDR3: CASSFSTRKYGYTF
DNA: TGTGCCAGCAGTTTCAGTACCAGAAAGTATGGCTACACCTTC

D: NA
length: 16
J: TRBJ2-2
size: many
V: TRBV20-1
CDR3: CSARDSKKVYTGELFF
DNA: TGCAGTGCTAGAGATAGTAAGAAAGTATACACCGGGGAGCTGTTTTTT

D: TRBD1
length: 18
J: TRBJ2-3
size: once
V: TRBV27
CDR3: CASSPDRTGGFGTDTQYF
DNA: TGTGCCAGCAGTCCAGATAGAACAGGGGGTTTCGGTACAGATACGCAGTATTTT

D: NA
length: 13
J: TRBJ1-2
size: few
V: TRBV27
CDR3: CASSYAANYGYTF
DNA: TGTGCCAGCAGTTATGCGGCTAACTATGGCTACACCTTC

D: NA
length: 16
J: TRBJ1-2
size: many
V: TRBV11-2
CDR3: CASSLENWGPDYGYTF
DNA: TGTGCCAGCAGCTTAGAGAATTGGGGCCCGGACTATGGCTACACCTTC

D: NA
length: 14
J: TRBJ2-3
size: NA
V: TRBV7-3
CDR3: CASGGGGYTDTQYF
DNA: TGTGCCAGTGGGGGGGGCGGTTACACAGATACGCAGTATTTT

D: TRBD1
length: 16
J: TRBJ2-5
size: many
V: TRBV5-1
CDR3: CASSLRDRRIRETQYF
DNA: TGCGCCAGCAGCCTGAGGGACAGGCGGATCCGAGAGACCCAGTACTTC

D: NA
length: 13
J: TRBJ1-2
size: few
V: TRBV20-1
CDR3: CSARSRRGYGYTF
DNA: TGCAGTGCTAGATCCAGGAGAGGCTATGGCTACACCTTC

D: TRBD2
length: 15
J: TRBJ2-5
size: many
V: TRBV3-1
CDR3: CASSPTSGGGETQYF
DNA: TGTGCCAGCAGCCCGACTAGCGGGGGGGGAGAGACCCAGTACTTC

D: NA
length: 15
J: TRBJ2-7
size: NA
V: TRBV9
CDR3: CASSVGGAFSYEQYF
DNA: TGTGCCAGCAGCGTAGGGGGGGCGTTCTCCTACGAGCAGTACTTC

D: NA
length: 13
J: TRBJ2-7
size: few
V: TRBV24-1
CDR3: CATSDLLESEQYF
DNA: TGTGCCACCAGTGATTTGCTAGAGTCAGAGCAGTACTTC

D: NA
length: 16
J: TRBJ1-5
size: NA
V: TRBV4-1
CDR3: CASSPITTGGNQPQHF
DNA: TGCGCCAGCAGCCCGATTACTACGGGTGGCAATCAGCCCCAGCATTTT

D: NA
length: 14
J: TRBJ2-7
size: few
V: TRBV12-3/TRBV12-4
CDR3: CASTNLDGPYEQYF
DNA: TGTGCCAGCACCAACCTCGACGGACCCTACGAGCAGTACTTC

D: NA
length: 13
J: TRBJ1-1
size: many
V: TRBV30
CDR3: CAWSIKWNTEAFF
DNA: TGTGCCTGGAGCATCAAGTGGAACACTGAAGCTTTCTTT

D: NA
length: 13
J: TRBJ2-1
size: few
V: TRBV14
CDR3: CASNSRWDNEQFF
DNA: TGTGCCAGCAACAGCAGGTGGGACAATGAGCAGTTCTTC

D: TRBD1
length: 20
J: TRBJ2-5
size: NA
V: TRBV5-1
CDR3: CASSLAGQASGVGHQETQYF
DNA: TGCGCCAGCAGCCTCGCGGGACAGGCTAGTGGAGTTGGTCACCAAGAGACCCAGTACTTC